The 14 T cell receptor beta chains presented below share a single source sample, sequenced in a study of cytomegalovirus exposure and HLA in healthy donors. The PCR employed 60 Vbeta primers together with 13 Jbeta primers. The protocol was immunoSEQ multiplex PCR, while the TCRdb copy is restricted to in-frame clones and leaves out a portion. This table holds some 150,000 clones, roughly 80% found once. Sample: PBMCs. These receptors originate from a man aged 30 to 39 in good health and CMV-seronegative.

V is TRBV29-1 and J is TRBJ1-4; TRBD1 matches at 7 bases. The junction had 6 bases not matched to a gene; V was cut back by 3 bases and J by 8 bases. There are 13 residues in the CDR3. CDR1 is SQVTM and CDR2 is ANQGSEA in the germline V gene. Written as DNA, the CDR3 is TGCAGCGTTGAGAATGGGACAGTCGAAAAACTGTTTTTT. Amino acid sequence: CSVENGTVEKLFF.

This chain links TRBV6-6 with TRBJ2-2; 8 bases are a match to TRBD2. This CDR3 comprises 15 residues. Germline CDR1 MNHNY, CDR2 SVGAGI (reference sequence). V dropped 6 bases and J dropped 2; count of bases not matched to a gene: 5. The CDR3: CASSTRGGNTGELFF. The CDR3 nucleotides are TGTGCCAGCAGCACCCGGGGGGGAAACACCGGGGAGCTGTTTTTT.

This chain connects TRBV14 to TRBJ2-1, with a weak D call TRBD1 (6 bases). This CDR3 has 16 amino acids. V lost 2 bases, J lost 4 bases, and 15 bases lay in between. Germline lookup yields CDR1 SGHDN and CDR2 FVKESK. CDR3 in amino acids: CASSQNMLGAYNEQFF. CDR3 sequence (DNA): TGTGCCAGCAGCCAAAATATGTTGGGGGCTTACAATGAGCAGTTCTTC.

V and J are TRBV6-1 and TRBJ2-2; perhaps TRBD1 as D (6 bases). Germline V gives CDR1 MNHNS, CDR2 SASEGT. This CDR3 has 15 residues. Trimming took 6 bases from V and 4 from J, leaving 15 bases between them. CDR3: CASRPQGLGTGELFF. CDR3 DNA sequence: TGTGCCAGCAGGCCACAGGGATTGGGCACCGGGGAGCTGTTTTTT.

J is TRBJ1-1 and V is TRBV7-2; D unresolved. Trimming removed 2 bases at V and 0 bases at J, with 4 bases between. The CDR3 contains 13 residues. CDR1 SGHTA and CDR2 FQGNSA come from the germline V gene. The CDR3 reads CASSLQVNTEAFF. CDR3 DNA: TGTGCCAGCAGCTTACAGGTGAACACTGAAGCTTTCTTT.

This rearrangement joins TRBV7-7 to TRBJ2-5; 8 bases map to TRBD2. V trimming: 2 bases; J trimming: 3 bases; junction bases outside the gene matches: 17. There are 19 residues in the CDR3. Germline V gene sequence: CDR1 SSHAT, CDR2 FNYEAQ (reference sequence). CDR3 nucleotides: TGTGCCAGCAGCTTATTGGGACGGGAGGGCCGTAAGGGGAAAGAGACCCAGTACTTC. Its protein product is CASSLLGREGRKGKETQYF.

The rearrangement links TRBV15 to TRBJ1-3; 8 bases match TRBD1. The germline CDR1 and CDR2 sequences are LNHNV and YYDKDF (reference sequence). The J segment lost 0 bases and the V segment lost 5 bases, leaving 3 bases of the junction unmatched. This CDR3 spans 15 amino acids. CDR3 sequence reads: CATSWDRSSGNTIYF. Written as DNA, the CDR3 is TGTGCCACCAGCTGGGACAGGAGCTCTGGAAACACCATATATTTT.

This rearrangement joins TRBV28 to TRBJ1-2; D is unresolved. The CDR3 length is 13 residues. The V end was cut by 4 bases, the J end by 2 bases, with 8 bases between. In germline, CDR1 is MDHEN, CDR2 SYDVKM. The CDR3 protein is CASSSPINYGYTF. The CDR3 nucleotides are TGTGCCAGCAGTTCCCCTATAAACTATGGCTACACCTTC.

The V call is TRBV7-2, the J call TRBJ1-5; no firm D call. V was clipped by 4 bases and J by 2 bases, with 15 bases between them. The CDR3 length is 16 residues. From germline, CDR1 is SGHTA and CDR2 FQGNSA. CDR3 nucleotide sequence: TGTGCCAGCAGCTCCCGCCCGGCAGGTGGCAATCAGCCCCAGCATTTT. Translated, it gives CASSSRPAGGNQPQHF.

The chain links TRBV2 to TRBJ2-2, with 7 bases aligning to TRBD2. V dropped 6 bases and J dropped 6; count of bases not matched to a gene: 10. The V gene's germline CDR1 is SNHLY and CDR2 FYNNEI. The CDR3 loop spans 15 amino acids. CDR3 coding DNA: TGTGCCAGCAGGTGGGCTAGCGGAGGGTCCGGGGAGCTGTTTTTT. Translation gives CASRWASGGSGELFF. Combining the CDR3 with reference TRBV2 and TRBJ2-2 gives the whole variable domain EPEVTQTPSHQVTQMGQEVILRCVPISNHLYFYWYRQILGQKVEFLVSFYNNEISEKSEIFDDQFSVERPDGSNFTLKIRSTKLEDSAMYFCASRWASGGSGELFFGEGSRLTVL.

This sequence joins TRBV5-6 and TRBJ1-1; D gene uncertain. This CDR3 contains 15 residues. Between the trimmed V and J ends, which lost 0 bases and 2 bases, there was a span of 11 bases. Germline V gene lookup returns CDR1 SGHDT and CDR2 YYEEEE. The CDR3 coding sequence is TGTGCCAGCAGCTTGGGGCTTCGGGAAAACACTGAAGCTTTCTTT. As protein: CASSLGLRENTEAFF.

This clone occurred once. This sequence joins TRBV30 and TRBJ1-3; 9 nucleotides align to TRBD1. Trimming cost V 2 bases and J 2 bases; bases outside gene matches: 4. CDR1 and CDR2 (germline): GTSNPN, SVGIG (reference sequence). This CDR3 is 15 amino acids long. As DNA, the CDR3 is TGTGCCTGGAGTCGGGACAGGGTAACTGGAAACACCATATATTTT. It is translated as CAWSRDRVTGNTIYF. The whole variable domain, remainder taken from reference TRBV30 and TRBJ1-3, is SQTIHQWPATLVQPVGSPLSLECTVEGTSNPNLYWYRQAAGRGLQLLFYSVGIGQISSEVPQNLSASRPQDRQFILSSKKLLLSDSGFYLCAWSRDRVTGNTIYFGEGSWLTVV.

This sequence joins TRBV11-2 and TRBJ2-7; no definite D call. The CDR3 contains 14 residues. Trimming cost V 5 bases and J 3 bases, with 14 bases left between them. Looked up from germline, CDR1 is SGHAT and CDR2 is FQNNGV. Here the CDR3 reads CASSDLGDYYEQYF. In DNA form, the CDR3 reads TGTGCCAGCAGCGATTTAGGAGATTACTACGAGCAGTACTTC.

The chain recombines TRBV4-3 with TRBJ2-3, with D possibly TRBD2 on 5 matching bases. CDR1 and CDR2 (germline): LGHNA, YSLEER. Trimming removed 1 base at V and 6 bases at J, with 11 bases between. The CDR3 covers 14 residues. The CDR3 DNA reads TGCGCCAGCAGCCAAGTAACCTCGGGGGATACGCAGTATTTT. Translated, it gives CASSQVTSGDTQYF.